Listed here are 26 T cell receptor beta chains from one sample, sequenced in a study of T cell responses to AZD1222 COVID-19 vaccine. TCRdb's copy holds only in-frame clones and misses some; the assay was immunoSEQ multiplex PCR. Found here are around 180,000 clones, about 91% of them singletons; the top ten hold around 0.5%. Here the sequenced sample was peripheral blood, taken on day 0 of AZD1222 vaccination. These receptors came from an adult in good health.

The chain links TRBV7-9 to TRBJ1-2; 7 positions match TRBD1. Losses at the gene ends were 3 bases for V and 7 bases for J; bases not matched to a gene: 5. Germline V CDR1 and CDR2: SEHNR, FQNEAQ (reference sequence). The CDR3 is 13 amino acids. CDR3 loop: CASSLRGRGGYTF. In nucleotides, the CDR3 is TGTGCCAGCAGCTTGAGGGGGCGGGGTGGCTACACCTTC.

The chain joins TRBV11-2 to TRBJ2-7; 9 nucleotides line up with TRBD2. This CDR3 spans 17 amino acids. The germline V gene has CDR1 SGHAT and CDR2 FQNNGV. The V and J ends lost 5 bases and 3 bases, in that order; junction bases with no gene match: 14. The DNA for the CDR3 is TGTGCCAGCAGCCTAACGCAGGCTAGCGGGATCGGCTACGAGCAGTACTTC. This gives the protein CASSLTQASGIGYEQYF.

This chain links TRBV11-2 with TRBJ2-7; no reliable D call. The length of the CDR3 is 14 residues. Trimming cost V 0 bases and J 3 bases, with 9 bases left between them. Germline V gene sequence: CDR1 SGHAT, CDR2 FQNNGV. CDR3 protein: CASSLERGRYEQYF. The CDR3 DNA is TGTGCCAGCAGCTTAGAGAGAGGACGCTACGAGCAGTACTTC.

The chain carries TRBV6-5 and TRBJ2-4, with D perhaps TRBD2 (5 bases). Germline-derived CDR1 and CDR2 are MNHEY and SVGAGI. V was clipped by 0 bases and J by 3 bases, with 9 bases between them. CDR3 length equals 15 residues. CDR3 sequence: CASSYSTGVKNIQYF. In nucleotides, the CDR3 is TGTGCCAGCAGTTACTCGACCGGGGTCAAAAACATTCAGTACTTC.

This chain uses TRBV30 with TRBJ1-5; TRBD1 matches at 9 bases. V shed 3 bases, J shed 0 bases, and the junction held 6 bases outside the gene matches. The V gene's germline CDR1 is GTSNPN and CDR2 SVGIG (reference sequence). This CDR3 is 16 amino acids long. The CDR3 here is CAWSDGDRASNQPQHF. The CDR3 coding sequence is TGTGCCTGGAGCGATGGGGACAGGGCTAGCAATCAGCCCCAGCATTTT.

The chain carries TRBV28 and TRBJ2-1; 10 nucleotides agree with TRBD2. The length of the CDR3 is 15 residues. CDR1 and CDR2 (germline): MDHEN, SYDVKM. V lost 5 bases and J lost 2; bases outside the gene matches: 3. The CDR3 here is CASSKAGGAYNEQFF. Here the CDR3 DNA reads TGTGCCAGCAGTAAAGCGGGAGGGGCCTACAATGAGCAGTTCTTC. Using reference TRBV28 and TRBJ2-1 for the parts outside the CDR3, the full variable domain is DVKVTQSSRYLVKRTGEKVFLECVQDMDHENMFWYRQDPGLGLRLIYFSYDVKMKEKGDIPEGYSVSREKKERFSLILESASTNQTSMYLCASSKAGGAYNEQFFGPGTRLTVL.

The chain combines TRBV29-1 with TRBJ1-3; D gene unclear. Trimming stripped 4 bases from V and 1 base from J, with 8 bases between. Per the germline V gene, CDR1 is SQVTM and CDR2 is ANQGSEA. The CDR3 runs 13 residues. As DNA, the CDR3 is TGCAGCGTTGGCGGTGGGTCTGGAAACACCATATATTTT. This gives the protein CSVGGGSGNTIYF.

V and J are TRBV6-1 and TRBJ1-2; D is unclear. With 2 bases removed from V and 4 bases from J, the gap between germline ends came to 14 bases. The CDR3 is 15 residues long. CDR1 MNHNS and CDR2 SASEGT come from the germline V gene. In DNA, the CDR3 is TGTGCCAGCAGTGAACTACTCCCAGAGGTCTATGGCTACACCTTC. It specifies CASSELLPEVYGYTF.

The V gene is TRBV27, the J gene TRBJ2-1, with 11 bases identical to TRBD1. The germline V gene encodes CDR1 MNHEY and CDR2 SMNVEV (reference sequence). This CDR3 region has 14 residues. The junction had 3 bases not matched to a gene; V was cut back by 4 bases and J by 7 bases. The CDR3 DNA reads TGTGCCAGCAGTTCCGGACAGGGGGCGAATGAGCAGTTCTTC. This encodes CASSSGQGANEQFF.

The chain employs TRBV5-4 and TRBJ1-1; D unclear. Germline CDR1 and CDR2: SGHNT and YYREEE (reference sequence). The V end lost 2 bases, the J end lost 1 base, and 12 bases lay between the germline ends. The CDR3 has 15 residues. CDR3 amino acids: CASSFRGKGNTEAFF. CDR3 nucleotides: TGTGCCAGCAGCTTTCGGGGTAAGGGGAACACTGAAGCTTTCTTT.

The chain employs TRBV10-3 and TRBJ1-2, with D perhaps matching TRBD1 (5 bases). The CDR3 sequence is 16 residues long. V was shortened by 3 bases and J by 6 bases, with 20 bases between the two germline ends. The germline V gene has CDR1 ENHRY and CDR2 SYGVKD. CDR3 sequence (DNA): TGTGCCATCAGTGACCTCGGGGACTCAAGAGGCCATGGCTACACCTTC. Translated, it gives CAISDLGDSRGHGYTF.

This chain joins TRBV7-9 and TRBJ1-4; D not resolved. Trimming cost V 1 base and J 7 bases, with 10 bases left between them. The length of the CDR3 is 14 residues. Germline CDR1 SEHNR, CDR2 FQNEAQ (reference sequence). The CDR3 sequence: CASSLGGLREKLFF. CDR3 DNA sequence: TGTGCCAGCAGCTTAGGGGGTTTACGTGAAAAACTGTTTTTT. The full variable domain, completed using reference TRBV7-9 and TRBJ1-4, is DTGVSQNPRHKITKRGQNVTFRCDPISEHNRLYWYRQTLGQGPEFLTYFQNEAQLEKSRLLSDRFSAERPKGSFSTLEIQRTEQGDSAMYLCASSLGGLREKLFFGSGTQLSVL.

This chain joins TRBV6-5 and TRBJ2-7; 7 bases match TRBD1. This CDR3 region has 14 residues. Germline V gene sequence: CDR1 MNHEY, CDR2 SVGAGI. With V trimmed by 4 bases and J by 1 base, 4 bases remained unmatched. CDR3 in amino acids: CASSSDRVSYEQYF. For the CDR3, the DNA is TGTGCCAGCAGTTCAGACAGGGTTTCCTACGAGCAGTACTTC.

V and J are TRBV4-2 and TRBJ1-1; no definite D call. Trimming stripped 3 bases from V and 3 bases from J, with 14 bases between. CDR3 size: 15 residues. Germline loops: CDR1 LGHNA, CDR2 YNFKEQ. The CDR3 protein is CASSQLDNGDTEAFF. The CDR3 DNA reads as TGTGCCAGCAGCCAGTTAGACAACGGAGACACTGAAGCTTTCTTT.

This clone has a single count. V gene TRBV6-5 combines with J gene TRBJ1-5; possibly TRBD1 for D (5 bases). V was cut by 6 bases and J by 4 bases, with 16 bases left in between. CDR3 length: 15 amino acids. The V gene's germline CDR1 is MNHEY and CDR2 SVGAGI. CDR3 protein: CASRPGTRGNQPQHF. CDR3 in DNA: TGTGCCAGCAGACCCGGGACTAGGGGTAATCAGCCCCAGCATTTT.

The rearrangement links TRBV11-2 to TRBJ1-1; no definite D call. The V gene's germline CDR1 is SGHAT and CDR2 FQNNGV. There are 12 residues in the CDR3. V dropped 0 bases and J dropped 5 bases, with 4 bases sitting between them. This CDR3 is CASSLDRTEAFF. In DNA form, the CDR3 reads TGTGCCAGCAGCTTAGATCGTACTGAAGCTTTCTTT.

This clone was counted between two and nine times. The chain combines TRBV11-2 with TRBJ1-2, with D possibly being TRBD1 (5 bases). The CDR3 is made up of 13 amino acids. Per the germline V gene, CDR1 is SGHAT and CDR2 is FQNNGV. Trimming cost V 5 bases and J 3 bases, with 10 bases left between them. DNA for the CDR3: TGTGCCAGCAGCGCGGGGACGGACTATGGCTACACCTTC. This sequence encodes CASSAGTDYGYTF.

The V and J genes are TRBV5-1 and TRBJ2-3; weak D call: TRBD2 (6 bases). V was cut by 4 bases and J by 4 bases, with 19 bases left in between. This CDR3 has 16 residues. Germline V lookup: CDR1 SGHRS, CDR2 YFSETQ. Written as DNA, the CDR3 is TGCGCCAGCAGCGCGGGACTCAGGGTGAGCCCAGATACGCAGTATTTT. Its protein product is CASSAGLRVSPDTQYF.

This clone was seen only once. This chain connects TRBV5-4 to TRBJ1-2; 9 bases map to TRBD1. The germline CDR1 and CDR2 sequences are SGHNT and YYREEE (reference sequence). CDR3 size: 15 residues. The trim removed 4 bases at V and 8 bases at J, leaving 12 bases unmatched. DNA for the CDR3: TGTGCCAGCAGCCTGGCGGGACAGGGTAGAGGAGGCTACACCTTC. This translates into CASSLAGQGRGGYTF.

The gene calls are TRBV18 and TRBJ2-3; the match to TRBD2 covers 11 bases. Germline trimming cut 3 bases from V and 5 bases from J; bases unmatched to any gene: 4. Germline-derived CDR1 and CDR2 are KGHSH and LQKENI. This CDR3 has 15 residues. The chain's CDR3 is CASSPPGLAGDTQYF. CDR3 DNA sequence: TGTGCCAGCTCACCCCCCGGACTAGCGGGAGATACGCAGTATTTT. The full variable domain, in which reference TRBV18 and TRBJ2-3 provide the parts outside the CDR3, is NAGVMQNPRHLVRRRGQEARLRCSPMKGHSHVYWYRQLPEEGLKFMVYLQKENIIDESGMPKERFSAEFPKEGPSILRIQQVVRGDSAAYFCASSPPGLAGDTQYFGPGTRLTVL.

The rearrangement joins TRBV9 to TRBJ2-5; D is perhaps TRBD2 (6 bases). CDR1 is SGDLS and CDR2 is YYNGEE in the germline V gene. V shed 3 bases and J shed 3 bases, with 15 bases lying between them. The CDR3 spans 15 residues. The CDR3 here is CASSEKTGGKETQYF. CDR3 DNA sequence: TGTGCCAGCAGCGAGAAGACTGGGGGGAAAGAGACCCAGTACTTC.

CDR3 nucleotides: TGTGCCAGCAGCTTAGATTTAGGACGCTTGGGAAACACCATATATTTT. Protein product: CASSLDLGRLGNTIYF. The chain joins TRBV7-2 to TRBJ1-3; no clear D gene. Germline CDR1 is SGHTA and CDR2 is FQGNSA. CDR3 length: 16 residues. V lost 1 base to trimming and J lost 4 bases, with 14 bases between them.

The table lists this clone with a count of one. The chain carries TRBV9 and TRBJ1-4, with D unclear. Trimming removed 0 bases at V and 4 bases at J, with 7 bases between. Germline V gene lookup returns CDR1 SGDLS and CDR2 YYNGEE. The CDR3 length is 14 residues. This CDR3 reads CASSVEGGNEKLFF. CDR3 coding DNA: TGTGCCAGCAGCGTAGAGGGTGGTAATGAAAAACTGTTTTTT.

The chain combines TRBV6-5 with TRBJ1-2; 9 bases align to TRBD1. Germline loops: CDR1 MNHEY, CDR2 SVGAGI. The CDR3 runs 14 residues. V gave up 7 bases and J gave up 4 bases; unmatched junction bases: 7. DNA for the CDR3: TGTGCCAGCACCCAACAGGGGGCGGTCTATGGCTACACCTTC. Its protein product is CASTQQGAVYGYTF.

The genes are TRBV9 and TRBJ1-2; the D gene is possibly TRBD1 (6 bases). V shed 4 bases and J shed 0 bases, with 13 bases lying between them. This CDR3 is 15 amino acids long. CDR1 is SGDLS and CDR2 is YYNGEE in the germline V gene. CDR3 nucleotide sequence: TGTGCCAGCAGCCCTTGGACAGATTCTAACTATGGCTACACCTTC. It translates to CASSPWTDSNYGYTF.

The chain is built from TRBV6-5 and TRBJ2-5, with D tentatively TRBD1 or TRBD2 (5 bases each). This CDR3 spans 15 amino acids. Germline-derived CDR1 and CDR2 are MNHEY and SVGAGI. Trimming pared 0 bases from V and 6 bases from J, leaving 14 bases between. The CDR3 nucleotides read TGTGCCAGCAGTTACTCCGGGGCAGGTCTGAAGACCCAGTACTTC. Protein: CASSYSGAGLKTQYF.